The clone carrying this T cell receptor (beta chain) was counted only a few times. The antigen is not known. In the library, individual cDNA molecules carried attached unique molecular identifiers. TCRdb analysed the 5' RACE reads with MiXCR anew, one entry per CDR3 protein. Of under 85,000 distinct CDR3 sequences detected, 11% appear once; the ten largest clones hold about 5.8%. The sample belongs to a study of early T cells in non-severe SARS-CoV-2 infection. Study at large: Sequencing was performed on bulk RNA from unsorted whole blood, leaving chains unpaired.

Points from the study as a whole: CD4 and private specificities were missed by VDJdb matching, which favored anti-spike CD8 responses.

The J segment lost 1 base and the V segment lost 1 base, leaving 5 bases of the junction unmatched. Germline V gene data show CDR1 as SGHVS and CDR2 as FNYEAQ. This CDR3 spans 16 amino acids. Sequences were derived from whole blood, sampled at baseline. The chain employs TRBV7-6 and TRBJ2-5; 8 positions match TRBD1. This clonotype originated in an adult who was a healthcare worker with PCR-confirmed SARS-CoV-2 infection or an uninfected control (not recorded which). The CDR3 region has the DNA TGTGCCAGCAGCTTAGGAGGACAGGGTGGCCAAGAGACCCAGTACTTC. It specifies CASSLGGQGGQETQYF.